The TCR beta chain under discussion was sequenced for a study of shared clonotypes between healthy human individuals. Study-wide background: Each donor contributed plates that comprised three CD4 naive, three CD4 memory, two CD8 naive and one CD8 memory.

The study's findings and limits: The study found roughly 5% of naive CD4 clonotypes shared across four donors. Collection of samples was limited to blood; tissue repertoires likely differ. Only a few donors were included, so the genetic and exposure-history diversity represented was limited.

Points on this clone: The target antigen is unknown.

The protocol was immunoSEQ multiplex PCR, while the TCRdb copy is restricted to in-frame clones and leaves out a portion. This sample has about 1.5 million clones, with approximately 98% found just once. CDR1 WNHNN and CDR2 SYGVQD come from the germline V gene (reference sequence). Trimming took off 0 bases at V and 3 bases at J, with 12 bases between the two ends. This CDR3 is built from 15 residues. The sequenced sample consisted of naive CD4+ T cells sorted from blood. Subset described: CD45RA+ positively selected. This TCR came from a young man in good health. The chain links TRBV10-1 to TRBJ2-7, with D unresolved. CDR3 nucleotide sequence: TGCGCCAGCAGTGAGTCACTCAACCCAGGCTACGAGCAGTACTTC. It specifies CASSESLNPGYEQYF.